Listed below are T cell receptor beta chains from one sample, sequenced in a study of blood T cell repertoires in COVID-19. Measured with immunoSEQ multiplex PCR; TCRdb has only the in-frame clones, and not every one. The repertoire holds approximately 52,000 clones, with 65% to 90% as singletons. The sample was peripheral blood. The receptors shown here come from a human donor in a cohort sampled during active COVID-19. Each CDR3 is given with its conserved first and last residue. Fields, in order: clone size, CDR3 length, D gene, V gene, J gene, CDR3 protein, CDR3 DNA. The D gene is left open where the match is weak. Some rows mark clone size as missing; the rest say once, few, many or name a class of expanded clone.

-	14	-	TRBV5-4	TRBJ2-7	CASNQGGGAYEQYF	TGTGCCAGCAACCAGGGTGGAGGGGCCTACGAGCAGTACTTC
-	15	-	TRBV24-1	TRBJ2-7	CATSDPSGVTHEQYF	TGTGCCACCAGTGATCCTTCAGGGGTAACCCACGAGCAGTACTTC
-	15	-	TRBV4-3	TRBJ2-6	CASSQDSAGANVLTF	TGCGCCAGCAGCCAAGACTCGGCTGGGGCCAACGTCCTGACTTTC
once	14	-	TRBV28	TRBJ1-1	CASSLLPMNTEAFF	TGTGCCAGCAGCCTACTCCCGATGAACACTGAAGCTTTCTTT
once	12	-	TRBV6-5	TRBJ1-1	CASSSPGTEAFF	TGTGCCAGCAGTTCCCCCGGGACAGAAGCTTTCTTT
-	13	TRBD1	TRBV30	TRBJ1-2	CAWRTGANYGYTF	TGTGCCTGGAGGACAGGGGCTAACTATGGCTACACCTTC
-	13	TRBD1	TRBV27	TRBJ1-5	CASSSGGLQPQHF	TGTGCCAGCAGTTCAGGGGGACTTCAGCCCCAGCATTTT
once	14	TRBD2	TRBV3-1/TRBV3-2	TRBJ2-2	CASSRLAGGGELFF	TGTGCCAGCAGCCGACTAGCGGGAGGCGGGGAGCTGTTTTTT
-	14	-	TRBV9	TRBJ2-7	CASSVGALEYEQYF	TGTGCCAGCAGCGTAGGGGCCCTCGAGTACGAGCAGTACTTC
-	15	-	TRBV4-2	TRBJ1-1	CASSQEPGVKAEAFF	TGTGCCAGCAGCCAAGAGCCAGGGGTTAAAGCTGAAGCTTTCTTT
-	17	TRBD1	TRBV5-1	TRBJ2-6	CASSPGQPSSGANVLTF	TGCGCCAGCAGCCCGGGACAGCCGAGCTCTGGGGCCAACGTCCTGACTTTC
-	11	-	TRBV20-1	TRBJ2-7	CSAPEQGRQYF	TGCAGTGCACCTGAACAGGGTAGGCAGTACTTC
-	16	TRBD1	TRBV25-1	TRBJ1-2	CASSMNRGPFIYGYTF	TGTGCCAGCAGTATGAACAGGGGACCGTTTATTTATGGCTACACCTTC
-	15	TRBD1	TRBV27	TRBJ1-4	CASSLLSQGDEKLFF	TGTGCCAGCAGTTTATTGAGCCAGGGGGATGAAAAACTGTTTTTT